This is a list of T cell receptor beta chains from one sample in a study of early T cells in non-severe SARS-CoV-2 infection. TCRdb re-called the 5' RACE reads through MiXCR, storing one row per CDR3 protein. Among about 48,000 distinct CDR3 sequences listed, 6% to 8% were seen once. Sequenced here: whole blood, sampled at baseline. The receptors shown here come from an adult who was a healthcare worker with PCR-confirmed SARS-CoV-2 infection or an uninfected control (not recorded which). Each CDR3 is given with its conserved first and last residue. Fields, in order: clone size, D gene, V gene, J gene, CDR3 length, CDR3 DNA, CDR3 protein. A D gene is named only where the DNA matches it firmly. Clone size is given for some rows only: seen once, a few or many times, or a class if the clone is expanded.

many	-	TRBV28	TRBJ2-3	12	TGTGCCAGCAGTTTCCAGACAGATACGCAGTATTTT	CASSFQTDTQYF
-	-	TRBV20-1	TRBJ1-1	11	TGCAGTGCTGCCCGGGGGCCTGAAGCTTTCTTT	CSAARGPEAFF
few	TRBD2	TRBV2	TRBJ2-7	16	TGTGCCAGCAGTCCTCCGACTAGCGGAATCGCCTACGAGCAGTACTTC	CASSPPTSGIAYEQYF
many	-	TRBV7-2	TRBJ2-1	15	TGTGCCAGCAGCCCGTGGGACTCTGGGTACAATGAGCAGTTCTTC	CASSPWDSGYNEQFF
many	TRBD2	TRBV3-1	TRBJ2-7	15	TGTGCCAGCAGCCAAGGGTTTGGACTAGCGGTAAGGCAGTACTTC	CASSQGFGLAVRQYF
few	TRBD1	TRBV7-9	TRBJ1-2	13	TGTGCCAGCAGCCAAGACAGGGGATATGGCTACACCTTC	CASSQDRGYGYTF
few	TRBD1	TRBV19	TRBJ1-2	15	TGTGCCAGTAGTAAAGAAAACAGGGGAGACTATGGCTACACCTTC	CASSKENRGDYGYTF
few	TRBD1	TRBV12-3/TRBV12-4	TRBJ2-7	15	TGTGCCAGCAGTTTAGGGGACAGTCTAATCTACGAGCAGTACTTC	CASSLGDSLIYEQYF
many	TRBD2	TRBV7-2	TRBJ2-3	18	TGTGCCAGCAGCTTTTGGGGGAGGGGCCGAGGTGGCACAGATACGCAGTATTTT	CASSFWGRGRGGTDTQYF
many	TRBD1	TRBV12-3/TRBV12-4	TRBJ1-1	13	TGTGCCAGCAGTCCCGGGACAGGGGACTGGGCTTTCTTT	CASSPGTGDWAFF
few	-	TRBV11-3	TRBJ2-2	16	TGTGCCAGCAGCCCTTGGGGGGAGGCGAACACCGGGGAGCTGTTTTTT	CASSPWGEANTGELFF
few	TRBD2	TRBV24-1	TRBJ2-5	14	TGTGCCACCAGTAGGGCGGGAGATCGGAAGACCCAGTACTTC	CATSRAGDRKTQYF
many	TRBD1	TRBV9	TRBJ2-7	16	TGTGCCAGCAGCACCCGGACAGGGGGCAAGTCGGACGAGCAGTACTTC	CASSTRTGGKSDEQYF
many	TRBD1	TRBV6-1	TRBJ2-3	15	TGTGCCAGCAGCCCGAGGACAGGGTTTACAGATACGCAGTATTTT	CASSPRTGFTDTQYF
many	TRBD1	TRBV28	TRBJ2-3	18	TGTGCCAGCAGCACCCCCGGGACAGGGGTCCTCTCCACAGATACGCAGTATTTT	CASSTPGTGVLSTDTQYF